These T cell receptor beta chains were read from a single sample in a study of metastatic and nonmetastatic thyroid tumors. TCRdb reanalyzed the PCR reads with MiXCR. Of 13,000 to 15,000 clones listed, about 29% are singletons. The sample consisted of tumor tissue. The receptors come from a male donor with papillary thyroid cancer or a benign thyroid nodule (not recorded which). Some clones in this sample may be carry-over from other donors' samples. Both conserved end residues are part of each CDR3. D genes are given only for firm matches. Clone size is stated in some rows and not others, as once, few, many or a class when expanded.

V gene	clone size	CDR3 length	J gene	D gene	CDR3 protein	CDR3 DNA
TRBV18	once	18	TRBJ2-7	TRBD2	CASSLKGGSGLAAYEQYF	TGTGCCAGCTCACTCAAAGGGGGGTCGGGACTAGCGGCCTACGAGCAGTACTTC
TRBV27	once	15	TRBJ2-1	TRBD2	CASSAGLVSYNEQFF	TGTGCCAGCAGTGCGGGACTAGTCTCCTACAATGAGCAGTTCTTC
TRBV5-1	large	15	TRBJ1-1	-	CASSSVQGLNTEAFF	TGCGCCAGCAGCTCGGTACAGGGCCTGAACACTGAAGCTTTCTTT
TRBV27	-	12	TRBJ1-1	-	CASGNPIHEAFF	TGTGCCAGCGGGAACCCTATACATGAAGCTTTCTTT
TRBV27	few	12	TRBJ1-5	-	CASSLVGQPQHF	TGTGCCAGCAGTTTGGTGGGTCAGCCCCAGCATTTT
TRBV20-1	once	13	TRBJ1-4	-	CSATGQPNEKLFF	TGCAGTGCTACCGGACAGCCTAATGAAAAACTGTTTTTT
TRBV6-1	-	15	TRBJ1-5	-	CASSEYTGCEQPQHF	TGTGCCAGCAGTGAGTACACAGGGTGCGAACAGCCCCAGCATTTT
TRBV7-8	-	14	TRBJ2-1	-	CASSLGSSSNEQFF	TGTGCCAGCAGCTTAGGGTCCTCGAGCAATGAGCAGTTCTTC
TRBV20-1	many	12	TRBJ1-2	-	CSATSGFDGYTF	TGCAGTGCTACTTCGGGGTTCGATGGCTACACCTTC
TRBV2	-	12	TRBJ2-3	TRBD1	CASSEAQGSQYF	TGTGCCAGCAGTGAAGCACAGGGGTCGCAGTATTTT
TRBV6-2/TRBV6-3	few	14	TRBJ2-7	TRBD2	CATAAGVEGNEQYF	TGTGCCACCGCAGCGGGAGTCGAGGGGAACGAGCAGTACTTC
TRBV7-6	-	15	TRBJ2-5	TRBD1	CASSLLVGTVETQYF	TGTGCCAGCAGCTTATTGGTGGGGACAGTGGAGACCCAGTACTTC
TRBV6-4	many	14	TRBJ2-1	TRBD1	CASSGDSSYNEQFF	TGTGCCAGCAGTGGGGACAGCTCCTACAATGAGCAGTTCTTC
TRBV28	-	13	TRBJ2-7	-	CASTFEGNEEQYF	TGTGCCAGCACCTTTGAGGGAAACGAGGAGCAGTACTTC
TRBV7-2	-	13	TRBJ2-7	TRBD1	CASSLDRGREQYF	TGTGCCAGCAGCTTGGACAGGGGGCGCGAGCAGTACTTC
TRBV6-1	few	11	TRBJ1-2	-	CASNSVYVYTF	TGTGCCAGCAACTCTGTCTATGTCTACACCTTC
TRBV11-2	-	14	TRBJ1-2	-	CASSPKQGELGYTF	TGTGCCAGCAGCCCGAAACAGGGAGAGTTGGGCTACACCTTC
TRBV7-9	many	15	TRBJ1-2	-	CASSPPGILNYGYTF	TGTGCCAGCAGCCCTCCAGGAATTTTAAACTATGGCTACACCTTC
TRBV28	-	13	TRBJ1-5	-	CARHRAGNEPQHF	TGTGCCAGACACAGGGCTGGCAATGAGCCCCAGCATTTT
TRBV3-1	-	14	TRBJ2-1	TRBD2	CASRLAGQYNEQFF	TGTGCCAGCAGACTAGCGGGACAATACAATGAGCAGTTCTTC
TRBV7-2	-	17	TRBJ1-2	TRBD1	CASSLSTGTGGGYGYTF	TGTGCCAGCAGCCTATCGACCGGGACAGGGGGCGGCTATGGCTACACCTTC
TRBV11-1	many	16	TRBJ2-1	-	CASSLALAGSYNEQFF	TGTGCCAGCAGCTTAGCCCTAGCAGGGTCCTACAATGAGCAGTTCTTC
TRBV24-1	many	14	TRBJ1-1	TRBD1	CATRGQGIGTEAFF	TGTGCCACCAGGGGACAGGGAATCGGGACTGAAGCTTTCTTT
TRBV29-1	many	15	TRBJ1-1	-	CSVAPGWGMNTEAFF	TGCAGCGTTGCCCCAGGGTGGGGCATGAACACTGAAGCTTTCTTT
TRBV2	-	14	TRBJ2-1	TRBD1	CASNQGQSWDEQFF	TGTGCCAGCAATCAGGGACAGAGCTGGGATGAGCAGTTCTTC
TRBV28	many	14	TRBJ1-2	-	CASTLLGADYGYTF	TGTGCCAGCACCCTACTGGGGGCCGACTATGGCTACACCTTC
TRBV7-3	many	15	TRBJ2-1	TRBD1	CASSLRQGLHDEQFF	TGTGCCAGCAGCTTACGACAGGGTTTACACGATGAGCAGTTCTTC
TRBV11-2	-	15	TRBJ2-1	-	CASSFSQGRVNEQFF	TGTGCCAGCAGCTTTTCCCAGGGGAGAGTCAATGAGCAGTTCTTC
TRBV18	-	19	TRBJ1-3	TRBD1	CASSPGVSGQGGPGKTIYF	TGTGCCAGCTCACCAGGCGTTTCGGGACAGGGGGGACCTGGAAAGACCATATATTTT
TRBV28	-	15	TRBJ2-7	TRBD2	CASSWELAGPYEQYF	TGTGCCAGCAGTTGGGAGCTAGCGGGACCCTACGAGCAGTACTTC
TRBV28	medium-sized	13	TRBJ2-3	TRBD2	CASRRGTTDTQYF	TGTGCCAGCAGGCGGGGGACCACAGATACGCAGTATTTT
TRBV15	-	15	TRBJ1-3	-	CATSICGGAGNTIYF	TGTGCCACCAGTATCTGCGGGGGGGCTGGAAACACCATATATTTT
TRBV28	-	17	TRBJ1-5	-	CASSLEERDFGNQPQHF	TGTGCCAGCAGTTTAGAGGAGCGGGACTTTGGCAATCAGCCCCAGCATTTT
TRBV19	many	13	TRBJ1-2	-	CASSIFGNYGYTF	TGTGCCAGTAGTATATTTGGGAACTATGGCTACACCTTC
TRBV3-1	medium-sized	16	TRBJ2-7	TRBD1	CASSQEEDRVLKEQYF	TGTGCCAGCAGCCAAGAAGAAGACAGGGTGCTAAAGGAGCAGTACTTC
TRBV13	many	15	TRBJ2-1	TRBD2	CASSFSGRAYNEQFF	TGTGCCAGCAGCTTTAGCGGGAGGGCCTACAATGAGCAGTTCTTC
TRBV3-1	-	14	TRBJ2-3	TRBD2	CASSQVVGGGTQYF	TGTGCCAGCAGCCAAGTTGTCGGGGGGGGTACGCAGTATTTT
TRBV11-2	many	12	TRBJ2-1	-	CASSPHFNEQFF	TGTGCCAGCAGCCCCCATTTCAATGAGCAGTTCTTC
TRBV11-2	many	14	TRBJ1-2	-	CASSSGGRSIGYTF	TGTGCCAGCAGCTCTGGGGGGCGGAGTATTGGCTACACCTTC
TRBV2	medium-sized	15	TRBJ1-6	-	CASSDVGASNSPLHF	TGTGCCAGCAGTGACGTCGGGGCCTCCAACTCACCCCTCCACTTT
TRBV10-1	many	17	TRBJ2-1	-	CASSGGASRGSYNEQFF	TGCGCCAGCAGTGGTGGTGCGAGCCGAGGCTCCTACAATGAGCAGTTCTTC
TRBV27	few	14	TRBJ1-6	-	CASSLRERNSPLHF	TGTGCCAGCAGTTTACGAGAAAGAAATTCACCCCTCCACTTT
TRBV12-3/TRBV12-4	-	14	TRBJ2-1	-	CASIAGALYNEQFF	TGTGCCAGCATTGCGGGGGCCTTGTACAATGAGCAGTTCTTC
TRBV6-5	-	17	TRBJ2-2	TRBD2	CASSYFTSGANTGELFF	TGTGCCAGCAGTTACTTCACTAGCGGAGCCAACACCGGGGAGCTGTTTTTT
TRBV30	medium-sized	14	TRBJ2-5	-	CAWSVLGGGETQYF	TGTGCCTGGAGTGTACTTGGGGGAGGCGAGACCCAGTACTTC
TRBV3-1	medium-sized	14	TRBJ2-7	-	CASSPGSQGREQYF	TGTGCCAGCAGCCCCGGGTCCCAGGGTAGGGAGCAGTACTTC
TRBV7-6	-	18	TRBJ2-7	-	CASSPLRGETPDWYEQYF	TGTGCCAGCAGCCCCTTGCGAGGGGAGACTCCAGATTGGTACGAGCAGTACTTC
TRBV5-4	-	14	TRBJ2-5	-	CASSLDGGLETRYF	TGTGCCAGCAGCTTGGATGGGGGGTTGGAGACCCGGTACTTC
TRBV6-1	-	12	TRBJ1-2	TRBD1	CASSRTGEGYTF	TGTGCCAGCAGTCGGACAGGGGAGGGCTACACCTTC
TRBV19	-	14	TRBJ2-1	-	CASSTGLSYNEQFF	TGTGCCAGTAGTACAGGGCTTTCCTACAATGAGCAGTTCTTC
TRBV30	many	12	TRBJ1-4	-	CAWREGHEKLFF	TGTGCCTGGAGGGAGGGACATGAAAAACTGTTTTTT
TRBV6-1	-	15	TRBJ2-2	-	CASKRTGTYTGELFF	TGTGCCAGCAAGAGAACCGGGACCTACACCGGGGAGCTGTTTTTT
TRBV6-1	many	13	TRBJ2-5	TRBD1	CASSDRGLKTQYF	TGTGCCAGCAGCGACAGGGGGCTGAAGACCCAGTACTTC
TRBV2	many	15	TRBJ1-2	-	CASSEAAGRDYGYTF	TGTGCCAGCAGTGAAGCGGCAGGACGGGACTATGGCTACACCTTC
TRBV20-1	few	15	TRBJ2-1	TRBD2	CSAAARLAGGNEQFF	TGCAGTGCTGCTGCCCGACTAGCGGGAGGCAATGAGCAGTTCTTC
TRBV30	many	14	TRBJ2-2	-	CAWTQGTNTGELFF	TGTGCCTGGACTCAGGGTACGAACACCGGAGAGCTGTTTTTT
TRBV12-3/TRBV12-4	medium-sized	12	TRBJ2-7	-	CASSQGDTKQYF	TGTGCCAGCAGCCAGGGCGACACAAAGCAGTACTTC
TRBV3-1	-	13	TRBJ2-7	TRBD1	CASSGTGLDEQYF	TGTGCCAGCTCGGGGACAGGGCTGGACGAGCAGTACTTC
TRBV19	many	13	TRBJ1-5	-	CASSWDSNQPQHF	TGTGCCAGTAGTTGGGATAGCAATCAGCCCCAGCATTTT